Listed here are 15 T cell receptor beta chains from one sample, sequenced in a study of blood T cell repertoires in COVID-19 (dated by TCRdb to about 2020). Library construction relied on the immunoSEQ multiplex PCR assay. TCRdb stores this immuneACCESS table with in-frame sequences only. Part of the clones is absent; in the studies checked, under half of the shortfall reflects unresolved V genes, and no reason is known for the rest. The sample records 300,000 to 400,000 clones, approximately 85% of which are singletons. Around 6.9% of the sample rests with the top ten. The material sequenced was peripheral blood. Receptors originate from a human donor in a cohort sampled during active COVID-19.

The chain recombines TRBV7-2 with TRBJ1-2, with D perhaps matching TRBD1 (5 bases). Per germline, CDR1 SGHTA and CDR2 FQGNSA. The CDR3 totals 13 residues. V shed 2 bases and J shed 6 bases, with 10 bases lying between them. The CDR3 reads CASSLMPGNGYTF. The CDR3 region has the DNA TGTGCCAGCAGCTTAATGCCAGGGAATGGCTACACCTTC.

This clone has only one observation. The chain joins TRBV30 to TRBJ2-7; D is possibly TRBD2 (6 bases). From germline, CDR1 is GTSNPN and CDR2 SVGIG (reference sequence). This CDR3 has 16 amino acids. The ends were cut back, 0 bases at V and 4 bases at J, with 19 bases in the middle. The CDR3 here is CAWSVDRRRGVYEQYF. CDR3 bases: TGTGCCTGGAGTGTAGACCGAAGACGCGGGGTGTACGAGCAGTACTTC.

The chain employs TRBV7-9 and TRBJ2-7; 7 bases line up with TRBD1. After removal of 5 bases from V and 2 bases from J, the junction contained 3 bases not matched to a gene. CDR1 SEHNR and CDR2 FQNEAQ come from the germline V gene (reference sequence). The CDR3 has 13 amino acids. CDR3 region: CASSRGQPYEQYF. In DNA, the CDR3 is TGTGCCAGCAGCCGGGGACAGCCCTACGAGCAGTACTTC.

V usage is TRBV12-5 and J usage is TRBJ2-3; 13 positions agree with TRBD2. Germline V gives CDR1 LGHNT, CDR2 FRNRAP. The CDR3 length is 17 residues. The junction had 9 bases not matched to a gene; V was cut back by 7 bases and J by 2 bases. The CDR3 DNA sequence: TGTGCTAGTGCCCCGGGACTAGCGGGGAGCTTCACAGATACGCAGTATTTT. It encodes CASAPGLAGSFTDTQYF.

The rearrangement uses TRBV6-1 and TRBJ1-2, with a possible D match to TRBD1 (6 bases). Germline V gene lookup returns CDR1 MNHNS and CDR2 SASEGT. The V gene lost 3 bases and the J gene lost 5 bases, with 16 bases spanning the gap. This CDR3 has 15 residues. The CDR3 loop reads CASSDPDRRWYGYTF. CDR3 bases: TGTGCCAGCAGTGACCCCGACAGGAGGTGGTATGGCTACACCTTC.

The genes are TRBV13 and TRBJ1-1; 7 nucleotides match TRBD1. V lost 8 bases, J lost 5 bases, and 11 bases stayed unmatched. The CDR3 totals 14 residues. Per germline, CDR1 PRHDT and CDR2 FYEKMQ (reference sequence). CDR3 DNA: TGTGCCAGCCGCTACCAGGGGGGTGGGACTGAAGCTTTCTTT. This gives the protein CASRYQGGGTEAFF.

This chain joins TRBV29-1 and TRBJ1-1; no firm D call. Trimming took 6 bases from V and 1 from J, leaving 9 bases between them. The length of the CDR3 is 12 residues. The germline CDR1 and CDR2 sequences are SQVTM and ANQGSEA. The CDR3 nucleotides read TGCAGCGTGCAGGTAGGGAACACTGAAGCTTTCTTT. Encoded protein: CSVQVGNTEAFF.

This sequence joins TRBV7-2 and TRBJ2-1; D gene uncertain. Germline loops: CDR1 SGHTA, CDR2 FQGNSA. V gave up 5 bases and J gave up 9 bases, with 17 bases separating them. The CDR3 has 14 amino acids. CDR3: CASSPLRARAEQFF. For the CDR3, the DNA is TGTGCCAGCAGCCCCCTACGAGCTAGAGCTGAGCAGTTCTTC.

J is TRBJ2-7 and V is TRBV27; 7 nucleotides line up with TRBD1. Trimming at V came to 3 bases and at J to 4 bases, leaving 9 bases not matched to a gene. Germline-derived CDR1 and CDR2 are MNHEY and SMNVEV (reference sequence). CDR3 length: 15 residues. CDR3: CASSFIGQGDYEQYF. The DNA of the CDR3 is TGTGCCAGCAGTTTTATCGGGCAGGGGGATTACGAGCAGTACTTC.

This clone has only one observation. V is TRBV6-5 and J is TRBJ1-2; D is perhaps TRBD1 (5 bases). Germline V gene lookup returns CDR1 MNHEY and CDR2 SVGAGI. This CDR3 has 12 amino acids. Trimming pared 7 bases from V and 7 bases from J, leaving 13 bases between. As DNA, the CDR3 is TGTGCCAGCATTTCAGGGCGGAGTGGCTACACCTTC. As protein: CASISGRSGYTF.

The chain uses TRBV12-5 and TRBJ1-5, with 9 bases identical to TRBD1. V lost 4 bases and J lost 6; bases outside the gene matches: 7. The CDR3 is 15 amino acids. Germline V gene sequence: CDR1 LGHNT, CDR2 FRNRAP. This CDR3 is CASGSTGQGSQPQHF. CDR3 coding DNA: TGTGCTAGTGGTTCAACGGGACAGGGTAGTCAGCCCCAGCATTTT.

DNA of the CDR3: TGTGCCAGCAGCCGACAGGGGAACACTGAAGCTTTCTTT. This sequence encodes CASSRQGNTEAFF. This sequence joins TRBV7-2 and TRBJ1-1; 7 bases are shared with TRBD1. V shed 5 bases and J 1 base; nucleotides not matched to a gene: 1. From germline, CDR1 is SGHTA and CDR2 FQGNSA. CDR3 size: 13 residues. Complete variable domain (other parts from reference TRBV7-2 and TRBJ1-1): GAGVSQSPSNKVTEKGKDVELRCDPISGHTALYWYRQSLGQGLEFLIYFQGNSAPDKSGLPSDRFSAERTGGSVSTLTIQRTQQEDSAVYLCASSRQGNTEAFFGQGTRLTVV.

This clone was observed a few times. This chain links TRBV19 with TRBJ1-5; perhaps TRBD1 as D (6 bases). V lost 6 bases and J lost 7, with 19 bases in between. The CDR3 extends over 15 amino acids. The V gene's germline CDR1 is LNHDA and CDR2 SQIVND (reference sequence). The CDR3 DNA reads as TGTGCCAGTAGACCGAGGCAGGGGTATTGGCAGCCCCAGCATTTT. Translated: CASRPRQGYWQPQHF.

This chain connects TRBV9 to TRBJ2-1; D call uncertain. Trimming cost V 2 bases and J 4 bases, with 19 bases left between them. CDR3 size: 17 residues. Germline V gene data show CDR1 as SGDLS and CDR2 as YYNGEE. The CDR3 reads CASSVDTSLYFYNEQFF. The CDR3, as DNA: TGTGCCAGCAGCGTCGATACCTCTCTTTACTTTTACAATGAGCAGTTCTTC.

The sample holds one count of this clone. This sequence joins TRBV9 and TRBJ1-3; TRBD1 aligns across 9 bases. CDR1 SGDLS and CDR2 YYNGEE come from the germline V gene. The trim removed 5 bases at V and 4 bases at J, leaving 7 bases unmatched. The CDR3 has 15 amino acids. The CDR3 loop reads CASSEHRGPGNTIYF. The CDR3 coding sequence is TGTGCCAGCAGTGAGCACAGGGGGCCAGGAAACACCATATATTTT.